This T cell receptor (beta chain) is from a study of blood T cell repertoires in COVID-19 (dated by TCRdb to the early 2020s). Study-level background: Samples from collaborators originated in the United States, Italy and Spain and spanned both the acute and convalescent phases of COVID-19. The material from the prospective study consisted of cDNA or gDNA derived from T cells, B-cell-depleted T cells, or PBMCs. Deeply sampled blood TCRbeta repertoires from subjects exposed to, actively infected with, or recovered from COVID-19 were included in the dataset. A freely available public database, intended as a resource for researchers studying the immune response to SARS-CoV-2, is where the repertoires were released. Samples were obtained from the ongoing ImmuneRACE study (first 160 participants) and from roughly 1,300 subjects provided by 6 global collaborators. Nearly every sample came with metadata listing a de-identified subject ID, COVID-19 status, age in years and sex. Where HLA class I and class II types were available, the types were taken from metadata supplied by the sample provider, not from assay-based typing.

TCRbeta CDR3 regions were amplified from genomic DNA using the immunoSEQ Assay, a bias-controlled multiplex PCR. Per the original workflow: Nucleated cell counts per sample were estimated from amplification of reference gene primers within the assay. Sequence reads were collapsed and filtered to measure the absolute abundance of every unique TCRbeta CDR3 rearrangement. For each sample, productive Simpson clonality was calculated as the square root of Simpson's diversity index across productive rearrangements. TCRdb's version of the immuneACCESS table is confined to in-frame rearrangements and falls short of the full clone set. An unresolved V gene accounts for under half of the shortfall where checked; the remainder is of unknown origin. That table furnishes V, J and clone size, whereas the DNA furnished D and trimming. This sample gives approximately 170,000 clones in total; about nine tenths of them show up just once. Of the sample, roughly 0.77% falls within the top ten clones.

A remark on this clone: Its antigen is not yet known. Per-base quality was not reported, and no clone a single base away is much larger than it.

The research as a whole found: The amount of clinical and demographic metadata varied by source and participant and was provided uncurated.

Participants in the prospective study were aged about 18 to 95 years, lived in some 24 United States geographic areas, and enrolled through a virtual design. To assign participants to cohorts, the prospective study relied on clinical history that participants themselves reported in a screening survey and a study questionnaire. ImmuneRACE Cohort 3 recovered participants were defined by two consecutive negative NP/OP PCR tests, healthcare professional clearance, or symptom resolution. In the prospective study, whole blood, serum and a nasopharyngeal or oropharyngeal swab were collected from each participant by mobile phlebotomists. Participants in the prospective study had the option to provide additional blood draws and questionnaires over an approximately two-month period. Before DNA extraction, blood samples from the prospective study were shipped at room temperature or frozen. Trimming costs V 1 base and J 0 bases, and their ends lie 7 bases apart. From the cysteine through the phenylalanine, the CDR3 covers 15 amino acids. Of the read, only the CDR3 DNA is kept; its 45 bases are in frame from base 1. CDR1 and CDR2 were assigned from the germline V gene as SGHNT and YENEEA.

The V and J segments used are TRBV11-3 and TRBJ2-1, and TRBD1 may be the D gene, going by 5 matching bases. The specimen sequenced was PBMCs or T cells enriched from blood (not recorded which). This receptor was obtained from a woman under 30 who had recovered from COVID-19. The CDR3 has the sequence CASSLAGNSYNEQFF. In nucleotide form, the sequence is TGTGCCAGCAGCTTAGCAGGGAACTCCTACAATGAGCAGTTCTTC.